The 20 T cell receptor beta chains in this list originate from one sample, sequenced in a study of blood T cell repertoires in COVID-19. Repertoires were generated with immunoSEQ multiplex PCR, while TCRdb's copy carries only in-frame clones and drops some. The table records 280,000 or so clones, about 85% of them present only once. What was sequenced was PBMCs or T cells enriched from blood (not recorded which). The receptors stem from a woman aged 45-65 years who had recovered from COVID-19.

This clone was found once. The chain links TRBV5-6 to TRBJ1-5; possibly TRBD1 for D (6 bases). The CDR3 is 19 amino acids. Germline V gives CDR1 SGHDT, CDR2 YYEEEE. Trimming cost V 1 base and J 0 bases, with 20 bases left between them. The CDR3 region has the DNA TGTGCCAGCAGCTTGTTCCTACCGTTTGGACAGACTAGCAATCAGCCCCAGCATTTT. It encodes CASSLFLPFGQTSNQPQHF.

The CDR3 region is CASSHLAGEDTQYF. The DNA for the CDR3 is TGTGCCAGCAGCCATCTAGCGGGAGAAGATACGCAGTATTTT. The chain is built from TRBV3-1 (or the pseudogene TRBV3-2) and TRBJ2-3; the match to TRBD2 covers 10 bases. Germline V gene data show CDR1 as LGHDT and CDR2 as YNNKEL (reference sequence). Trimming took 3 bases from V and 5 from J; bases not matched to a gene: 2. The CDR3 is 14 residues long.

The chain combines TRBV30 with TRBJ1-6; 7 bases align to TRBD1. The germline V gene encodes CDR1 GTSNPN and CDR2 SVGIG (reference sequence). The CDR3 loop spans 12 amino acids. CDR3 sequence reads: CAQTGLNSPLHF. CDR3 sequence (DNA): TGTGCACAGACAGGGCTGAATTCACCCCTCCACTTT.

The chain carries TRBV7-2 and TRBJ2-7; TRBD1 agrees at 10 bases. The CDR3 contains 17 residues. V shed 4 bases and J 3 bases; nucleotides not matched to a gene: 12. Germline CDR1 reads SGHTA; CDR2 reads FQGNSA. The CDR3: CASSSSRPRTGGYEQYF. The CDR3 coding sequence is TGTGCCAGCAGCTCTAGTCGGCCGAGGACAGGGGGCTACGAGCAGTACTTC.

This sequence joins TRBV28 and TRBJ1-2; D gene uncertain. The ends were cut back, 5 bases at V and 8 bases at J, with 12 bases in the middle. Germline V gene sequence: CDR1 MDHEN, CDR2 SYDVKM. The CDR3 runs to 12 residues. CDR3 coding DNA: TGTGCCAGCAGTCTATTCAATTTGGGCTACACCTTC. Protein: CASSLFNLGYTF.

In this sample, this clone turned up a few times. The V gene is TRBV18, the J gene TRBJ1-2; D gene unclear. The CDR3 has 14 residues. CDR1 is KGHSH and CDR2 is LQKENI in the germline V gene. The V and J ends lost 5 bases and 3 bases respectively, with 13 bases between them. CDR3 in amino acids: CASSVGEGDYGYTF. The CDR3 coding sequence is TGTGCCAGCTCAGTCGGGGAGGGAGACTATGGCTACACCTTC. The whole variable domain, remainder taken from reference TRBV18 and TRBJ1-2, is NAGVMQNPRHLVRRRGQEARLRCSPMKGHSHVYWYRQLPEEGLKFMVYLQKENIIDESGMPKERFSAEFPKEGPSILRIQQVVRGDSAAYFCASSVGEGDYGYTFGSGTRLTVV.

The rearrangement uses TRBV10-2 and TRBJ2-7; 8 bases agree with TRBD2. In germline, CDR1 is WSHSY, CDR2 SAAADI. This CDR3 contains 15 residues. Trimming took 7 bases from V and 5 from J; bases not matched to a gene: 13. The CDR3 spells CASNLYLRGGHEQYF. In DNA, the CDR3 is TGCGCCAGCAACCTGTACCTCCGGGGGGGCCACGAGCAGTACTTC.

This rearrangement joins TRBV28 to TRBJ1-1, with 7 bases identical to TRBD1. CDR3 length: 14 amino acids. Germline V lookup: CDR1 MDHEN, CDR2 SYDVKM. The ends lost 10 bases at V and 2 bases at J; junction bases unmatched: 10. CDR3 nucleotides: TGTGCCACCGATAGACAGGGAGCAAACACTGAAGCTTTCTTT. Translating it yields CATDRQGANTEAFF.

CDR3 amino acids: CASSATSGGPSYEQYF. CDR3 DNA sequence: TGCGCCAGCAGTGCGACTAGCGGGGGGCCCTCCTACGAGCAGTACTTC. The rearrangement links TRBV10-1 to TRBJ2-7, with 13 positions matching TRBD2. This CDR3 is 16 amino acids long. Germline CDR1 and CDR2: WNHNN and SYGVQD (reference sequence). The V and J ends lost 4 bases and 0 bases, in that order; junction bases with no gene match: 3.

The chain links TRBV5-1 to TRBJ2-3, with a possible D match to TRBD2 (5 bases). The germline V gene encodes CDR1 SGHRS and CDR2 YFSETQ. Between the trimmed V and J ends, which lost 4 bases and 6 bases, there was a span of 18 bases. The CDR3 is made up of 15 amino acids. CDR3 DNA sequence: TGCGCCAGCAGCCCAAGCGCGCCCGGGGTGGATACGCAGTATTTT. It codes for CASSPSAPGVDTQYF.

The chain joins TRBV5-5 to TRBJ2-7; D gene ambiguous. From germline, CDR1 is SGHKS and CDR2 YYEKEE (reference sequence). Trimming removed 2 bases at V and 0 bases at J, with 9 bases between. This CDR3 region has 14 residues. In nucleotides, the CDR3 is TGTGCCAGCAGCTTAGTAGACTTCTCCTACGAGCAGTACTTC. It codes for CASSLVDFSYEQYF.

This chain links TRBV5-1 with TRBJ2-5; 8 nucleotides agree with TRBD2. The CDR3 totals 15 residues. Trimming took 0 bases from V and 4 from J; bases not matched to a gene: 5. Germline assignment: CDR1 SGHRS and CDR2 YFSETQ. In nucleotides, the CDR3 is TGCGCCAGCAGCTTGGTGTCGGGGGGGCGAGAGACCCAGTACTTC. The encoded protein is CASSLVSGGRETQYF. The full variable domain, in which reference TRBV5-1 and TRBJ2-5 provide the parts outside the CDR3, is KAGVTQTPRYLIKTRGQQVTLSCSPISGHRSVSWYQQTPGQGLQFLFEYFSETQRNKGNFPGRFSGRQFSNSRSEMNVSTLELGDSALYLCASSLVSGGRETQYFGPGTRLLVL.

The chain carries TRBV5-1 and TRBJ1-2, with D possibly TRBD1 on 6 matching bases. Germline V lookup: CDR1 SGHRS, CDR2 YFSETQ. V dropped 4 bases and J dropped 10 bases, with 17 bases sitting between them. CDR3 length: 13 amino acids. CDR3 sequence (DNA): TGCGCCAGCAGCCGGAGAGAGGGGACAACCTACACCTTC. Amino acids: CASSRREGTTYTF.

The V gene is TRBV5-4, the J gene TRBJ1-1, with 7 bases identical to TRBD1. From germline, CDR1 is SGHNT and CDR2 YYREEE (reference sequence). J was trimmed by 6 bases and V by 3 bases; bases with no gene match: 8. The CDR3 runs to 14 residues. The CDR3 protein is CASSSRTGLSEAFF. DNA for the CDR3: TGTGCCAGCAGCTCCCGGACAGGCCTCTCTGAAGCTTTCTTT.

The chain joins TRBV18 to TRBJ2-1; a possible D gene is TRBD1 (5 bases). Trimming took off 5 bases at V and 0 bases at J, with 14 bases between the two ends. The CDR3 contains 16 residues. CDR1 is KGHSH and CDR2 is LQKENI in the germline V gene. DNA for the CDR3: TGTGCCAGCTCATCCGCGACAGCCTTCTCCTACAATGAGCAGTTCTTC. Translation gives CASSSATAFSYNEQFF.

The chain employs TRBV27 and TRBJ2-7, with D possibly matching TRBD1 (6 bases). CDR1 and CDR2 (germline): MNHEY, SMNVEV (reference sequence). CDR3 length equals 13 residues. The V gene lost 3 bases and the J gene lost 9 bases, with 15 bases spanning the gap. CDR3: CASSFGRGPVQYF. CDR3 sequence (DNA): TGTGCCAGCAGTTTCGGCAGGGGTCCGGTGCAGTACTTC.

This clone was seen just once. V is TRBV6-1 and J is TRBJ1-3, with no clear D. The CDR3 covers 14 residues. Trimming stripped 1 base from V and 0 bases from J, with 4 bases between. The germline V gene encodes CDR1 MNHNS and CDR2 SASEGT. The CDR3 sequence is CASSEVYSGNTIYF. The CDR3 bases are TGTGCCAGCAGTGAAGTATACTCTGGAAACACCATATATTTT.

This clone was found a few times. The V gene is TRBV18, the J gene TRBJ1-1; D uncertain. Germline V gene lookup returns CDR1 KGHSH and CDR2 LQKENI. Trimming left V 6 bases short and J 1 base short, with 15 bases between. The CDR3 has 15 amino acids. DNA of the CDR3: TGTGCCAGCTCTATAGGTAAAGCGAAGAACACTGAAGCTTTCTTT. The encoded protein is CASSIGKAKNTEAFF.

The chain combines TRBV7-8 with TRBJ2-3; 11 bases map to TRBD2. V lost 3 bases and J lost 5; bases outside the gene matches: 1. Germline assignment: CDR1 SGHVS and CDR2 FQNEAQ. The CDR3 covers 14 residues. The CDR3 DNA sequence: TGTGCCAGCAGCTTTACTAGCGGGGGAGATACGCAGTATTTT. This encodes CASSFTSGGDTQYF.

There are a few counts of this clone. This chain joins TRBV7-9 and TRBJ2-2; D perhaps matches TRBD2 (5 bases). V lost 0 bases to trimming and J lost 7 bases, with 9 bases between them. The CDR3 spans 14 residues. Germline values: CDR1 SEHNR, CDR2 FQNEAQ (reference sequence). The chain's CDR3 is CASSLASRDGELFF. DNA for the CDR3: TGTGCCAGCAGCTTAGCGTCTCGGGACGGGGAGCTGTTTTTT.